Listed here are 7 T cell receptor beta chains from one sample, sequenced in a study of siplizumab effects on memory and regulatory T cells. Over a period of less than 7 days at 37 degrees C, the mixed lymphocyte reaction cells were cocultured. The assay was immunoSEQ multiplex PCR, and TCRdb's table has in-frame clones only and misses some. Of almost 20,000 clones listed, around 40% are singletons. What these receptors recognize is not known. The source material was CFSE-low (dividing) CD4+ T cells sorted from an allogeneic mixed lymphocyte reaction. These receptors came from a human donor in good health; the cells came from an allogeneic mixed lymphocyte reaction. Some clones in this sample may be carry-over from other donors' samples.

In its sample, this clone ranks as medium-sized (0.01 to 0.1%). V usage is TRBV6-5 and J usage is TRBJ1-6, with D tentatively TRBD1 (5 bases). The CDR3 sequence is 15 residues long. Trimming took off 0 bases at V and 14 bases at J, with 17 bases between the two ends. Germline CDR1 MNHEY, CDR2 SVGAGI. The DNA for the CDR3 is TGTGCCAGCAGTTACTCCGCCACAGGTATTGCATCCCTCCACTTT. It translates to CASSYSATGIASLHF.

V is TRBV2 and J is TRBJ1-2, with D unclear. This CDR3 comprises 11 residues. The V and J ends lost 2 bases and 8 bases respectively, with 6 bases between them. Germline CDR1 is SNHLY and CDR2 is FYNNEI. Written as DNA, the CDR3 is TGTGCCAGCAGTGAAAGAGTAGGCTACACCTTC. Translation: CASSERVGYTF.

This clone has more than one count but fewer than ten. J is TRBJ1-1 and V is TRBV6-5; D unresolved. CDR3 length: 14 residues. V gave up 0 bases and J gave up 0 bases, with 5 bases separating them. Per the germline V gene, CDR1 is MNHEY and CDR2 is SVGAGI. The CDR3 is CASSYSSMNTEAFF. The CDR3 DNA reads TGTGCCAGCAGTTACTCGAGTATGAACACTGAAGCTTTCTTT.

In this sample, this clone turned up a few times. The chain links TRBV19 to TRBJ1-5; a weak D match, TRBD1 (6 bases). Trimming took 6 bases from V and 7 from J, leaving 16 bases between them. The CDR3 is 14 amino acids. The germline gives CDR1 LNHDA, CDR2 SQIVND (reference sequence). CDR3 DNA sequence: TGTGCCAGTAGCACAGGGTTTCTTCACCAGCCCCAGCATTTT. The encoded protein is CASSTGFLHQPQHF.

In DNA, the CDR3 is TGTGCCAGCAGCTTCTCACTTACTAACTATGGCTACACCTTC. This translates into CASSFSLTNYGYTF. The chain is built from TRBV7-3 and TRBJ1-2; D ambiguous. The CDR3 loop spans 14 amino acids. With 3 bases removed from V and 0 bases from J, the gap between germline ends came to 8 bases. CDR1 SGHTA and CDR2 FQGTGA come from the germline V gene.

In its sample, this clone was seen a few times. This sequence joins TRBV4-2 and TRBJ1-1; a possible D gene is TRBD1 (5 bases). Between the trimmed V and J ends, which lost 2 bases and 1 base, there was a span of 11 bases. Per the germline V gene, CDR1 is LGHNA and CDR2 is YNFKEQ. The CDR3 is 15 amino acids. CDR3 loop: CASSQSGLSNTEAFF. The CDR3, as DNA: TGTGCCAGCAGCCAATCGGGACTCTCGAACACTGAAGCTTTCTTT.

The DNA for the CDR3 is TGTGCCAGCAGCTTGGAGGGACTGCGCCTCGGGGATGAGCAGTTCTTC. This codes for CASSLEGLRLGDEQFF. The chain combines TRBV11-2 with TRBJ2-1, with a possible D match to TRBD2 (6 bases). The length of the CDR3 is 16 residues. The V gene lost 3 bases and the J gene lost 8 bases, with 20 bases spanning the gap. Germline CDR1 reads SGHAT; CDR2 reads FQNNGV. Drawing the rest from reference TRBV11-2 and TRBJ2-1, the complete variable domain is EAGVAQSPRYKIIEKRQSVAFWCNPISGHATLYWYQQILGQGPKLLIQFQNNGVVDDSQLPKDRFSAERLKGVDSTLKIQPAKLEDSAVYLCASSLEGLRLGDEQFFGPGTRLTVL.